These 25 T cell receptor beta chains were sequenced from one sample in a study of blood T cell repertoires in COVID-19. Sequenced by immunoSEQ multiplex PCR; TCRdb stores in-frame clones only, minus some. Counted here are about 170,000 clones, 82% occurring once; the ten biggest clones make up more than 7.5%. The specimen sequenced was peripheral blood. These receptors were collected from a woman between 65 and 79 years old with acute or convalescent COVID-19.

The J gene is TRBJ1-6, the V gene TRBV21-1; the tabulated D call, TRBD1, remains unverified against the DNA. TRBV21-1 counts as a pseudogene. The length of the CDR3 is 16 residues. The CDR3 DNA is TGTGCCAGCAGCAGTCTGGGACAGAGAGCTAATTCACCCCTCCACTTT. It codes for CASSSLGQRANSPLHF.

The chain has TRBV19 and TRBJ2-1; D not certain. Looked up from germline, CDR1 is LNHDA and CDR2 is SQIVND (reference sequence). CDR3 length equals 11 residues. Trimming removed 3 bases from V and 8 bases from J, with 5 bases in between. CDR3 sequence reads: CASSIRDEQFF. The DNA of the CDR3 is TGTGCCAGTAGTATCCGAGATGAGCAGTTCTTC.

This sequence joins TRBV7-2 and TRBJ2-7; possibly TRBD1 for D (5 bases). Trimming cost V 5 bases and J 7 bases, with 18 bases left between them. The CDR3 spans 14 residues. The germline CDR1 and CDR2 sequences are SGHTA and FQGNSA. CDR3 residues: CASSPAAGLGEQYF. The CDR3 DNA sequence: TGTGCCAGCAGCCCAGCAGCAGGGCTAGGGGAGCAGTACTTC.

The chain uses TRBV3-1 (or the pseudogene TRBV3-2) and TRBJ1-2; D is uncertain. The CDR3 is 15 residues long. With 1 base removed from V and 8 bases from J, the gap between germline ends came to 17 bases. Germline V gene data show CDR1 as LGHDT and CDR2 as YNNKEL (reference sequence). Here the CDR3 DNA reads TGTGCCAGCAGCCAAGCTCAACGTGCGGAAGGAGGCTACACCTTC. It yields the protein CASSQAQRAEGGYTF.

The chain couples TRBV5-1 to TRBJ2-5; 9 positions match TRBD1. CDR1 is SGHRS and CDR2 is YFSETQ in the germline V gene. The length of the CDR3 is 15 residues. V lost 5 bases, J lost 2 bases, and 7 bases stayed unmatched. CDR3 region: CASRPGTGSQETQYF. Written as DNA, the CDR3 is TGCGCCAGCAGACCAGGGACAGGGAGTCAAGAGACCCAGTACTTC.

The rearrangement joins TRBV9 to TRBJ2-7; 7 bases are shared with TRBD1. V gave up 1 base and J gave up 4 bases; unmatched junction bases: 5. CDR1 and CDR2 (germline): SGDLS, YYNGEE. The CDR3 is made up of 14 amino acids. The CDR3 sequence is CASSVRGGGYEQYF. The CDR3 DNA is TGTGCCAGCAGCGTAAGAGGGGGCGGGTACGAGCAGTACTTC.

The chain has TRBV12-5 and TRBJ1-5; 7 nucleotides agree with TRBD1. The CDR3 consists of 14 residues. The V gene end was trimmed by 3 bases and the J gene end by 4 bases; junction bases not matched to a gene: 3. The germline V gene encodes CDR1 LGHNT and CDR2 FRNRAP. The CDR3 protein is CASGFSRGNQPQHF. CDR3 DNA: TGTGCTAGTGGTTTCAGCAGGGGGAATCAGCCCCAGCATTTT. Together with reference TRBV12-5 and TRBJ1-5, the CDR3 gives the full variable domain: DARVTQTPRHKVTEMGQEVTMRCQPILGHNTVFWYRQTMMQGLELLAYFRNRAPLDDSGMPKDRFSAEMPDATLATLKIQPSEPRDSAVYFCASGFSRGNQPQHFGDGTRLSIL.

In DNA form, the CDR3 reads TGTGCCAGCAGCCCTGGGACAGGGGATGGCTACACCTTC. Translation gives CASSPGTGDGYTF. This chain connects TRBV3-1 (or the pseudogene TRBV3-2) to TRBJ1-2; TRBD1 aligns across 10 bases. The germline CDR1 and CDR2 sequences are LGHDT and YNNKEL (reference sequence). Trimming at V came to 4 bases and at J to 6 bases, leaving 2 bases not matched to a gene. This CDR3 is built from 13 residues.

CDR3 sequence: CAWNNRALRGYGYTF. CDR3 coding DNA: TGTGCCTGGAATAACAGGGCCCTACGCGGCTATGGCTACACCTTC. This chain joins TRBV30 and TRBJ1-2, with a tentative D call TRBD1 (6 bases). The germline V and J ends were trimmed by 4 bases and 4 bases, with 19 bases remaining between them. This CDR3 has 15 residues. Germline lookup yields CDR1 GTSNPN and CDR2 SVGIG (reference sequence).

The chain recombines TRBV14 with TRBJ2-1; 10 nucleotides agree with TRBD2. The junction had 2 bases not matched to a gene; V was cut back by 4 bases and J by 14 bases. The CDR3 is 11 amino acids. Germline CDR1 and CDR2: SGHDN and FVKESK. The DNA of the CDR3 is TGTGCCAGCAGCCGCGGGACTAGCGAGTTCTTC. Protein sequence: CASSRGTSEFF.

This chain joins TRBV5-1 and TRBJ2-2; TRBD1 matches at 9 bases. The germline CDR1 and CDR2 sequences are SGHRS and YFSETQ. CDR3 length equals 16 residues. With V trimmed by 3 bases and J by 1 base, 4 bases remained unmatched. CDR3 DNA sequence: TGCGCCAGCAGCTCTCCGGGACAGGGGAACACCGGGGAGCTGTTTTTT. Protein: CASSSPGQGNTGELFF.

The CDR3 DNA reads TGTGCAAGCGCTTCTCGGACAGGGGGCAACGATGGCTACACCTTC. It yields the protein CASASRTGGNDGYTF. The J gene is TRBJ1-2, the V gene TRBV7-2; TRBD1 matches 11 bases. This CDR3 spans 15 amino acids. Germline loops: CDR1 SGHTA, CDR2 FQGNSA.

V gene TRBV7-2 combines with J gene TRBJ1-2, with D possibly TRBD1 on 6 matching bases. The CDR3 contains 14 residues. Germline V CDR1 and CDR2: SGHTA, FQGNSA. V was cut by 3 bases and J by 4 bases, with 12 bases left in between. CDR3 sequence (DNA): TGTGCCAGCAGCTTTAGGGGGACCCGCTATGGCTACACCTTC. Protein sequence: CASSFRGTRYGYTF.

This clone turned up a few times. This chain joins TRBV6-2 or TRBV6-3 and TRBJ1-2; the D is unclear. Germline CDR1 MNHEY, CDR2 SVGEGT. V lost 2 bases, J lost 0 bases, and 13 bases lay in between. CDR3 length equals 16 residues. In DNA, the CDR3 is TGTGCCAGCAGTTACGGCCCGCTCGAAGCTAACTATGGCTACACCTTC. Protein product: CASSYGPLEANYGYTF.

Only a few counts were recorded for this clone. The rearrangement uses TRBV5-6 and TRBJ2-7, with D maybe TRBD2 (7 bases). V lost 7 bases to trimming and J lost 5 bases, with 19 bases between them. This CDR3 has 14 amino acids. Germline values: CDR1 SGHDT, CDR2 YYEEEE. CDR3 in DNA: TGTGCCAGCGGGACTCGGGGGGCGGGCAACGAGCAGTACTTC. Amino acid sequence: CASGTRGAGNEQYF. The full variable domain, its missing parts supplied by reference TRBV5-6 and TRBJ2-7, is DAGVTQSPTHLIKTRGQQVTLRCSPKSGHDTVSWYQQALGQGPQFIFQYYEEEERQRGNFPDRFSGHQFPNYSSELNVNALLLGDSALYLCASGTRGAGNEQYFGPGTRLTVT.

This clone was counted only a few times. This chain uses TRBV19 with TRBJ2-3; 8 nucleotides match TRBD1. CDR1 and CDR2 (germline): LNHDA, SQIVND (reference sequence). Trimming took 8 bases from V and 3 from J; bases not matched to a gene: 10. CDR3 length equals 15 residues. This CDR3 is CASGSSRGLTDTQYF. DNA of the CDR3: TGTGCCAGTGGATCAAGCAGGGGGCTTACAGATACGCAGTATTTT.

This clone was picked up a small number of times. The V call is TRBV28, the J call TRBJ2-2; the match to TRBD1 covers 7 bases. The V gene's germline CDR1 is MDHEN and CDR2 SYDVKM. V shed 1 base and J 6 bases; nucleotides not matched to a gene: 11. The CDR3 has 17 residues. The CDR3: CASSLSYRTGSSGELFF. CDR3 nucleotide sequence: TGTGCCAGCAGTTTATCCTACCGGACAGGCTCATCCGGGGAGCTGTTTTTT.

This chain connects TRBV5-4 to TRBJ1-2; D not certain. Trimming took 1 base from V and 2 from J, leaving 9 bases between them. In germline, CDR1 is SGHNT, CDR2 YYREEE (reference sequence). The CDR3 has 14 amino acids. CDR3 nucleotides: TGTGCCAGCAGCTTGACCGCCGGGAACTATGGCTACACCTTC. Encoded protein: CASSLTAGNYGYTF.

V is TRBV30 and J is TRBJ1-5, with 8 bases matching TRBD1. V gave up 1 base and J gave up 0 bases; unmatched junction bases: 11. Per the germline V gene, CDR1 is GTSNPN and CDR2 is SVGIG (reference sequence). CDR3 size: 18 residues. CDR3 in amino acids: CAWSAPGQVFYSNQPQHF. CDR3 nucleotides: TGTGCCTGGAGTGCACCGGGACAGGTATTTTATAGCAATCAGCCCCAGCATTTT.

This clone occurred a few times. The V gene is TRBV19, the J gene TRBJ2-1; the match to TRBD2 covers 10 bases. The germline CDR1 and CDR2 sequences are LNHDA and SQIVND (reference sequence). V was clipped by 1 base and J by 5 bases; unmatched bases: 5. This CDR3 is built from 16 residues. The CDR3 reads CASSIVAGGQNNEQFF. The CDR3, as DNA: TGTGCCAGTAGTATAGTAGCGGGAGGCCAGAACAATGAGCAGTTCTTC.

The chain carries TRBV18 and TRBJ2-1, with 9 bases fitting TRBD2. This CDR3 has 16 residues. The trim removed 4 bases at V and 0 bases at J, leaving 4 bases unmatched. Germline V gene data show CDR1 as KGHSH and CDR2 as LQKENI. The CDR3 DNA sequence: TGTGCCAGCTCACGGTCTAGCGGGAACTCCTACAATGAGCAGTTCTTC. Translated: CASSRSSGNSYNEQFF.

The gene calls are TRBV14 and TRBJ2-7, with D possibly being TRBD2 (6 bases). The V and J ends lost 4 bases and 10 bases respectively, with 17 bases between them. Germline CDR1 reads SGHDN; CDR2 reads FVKESK. The length of the CDR3 is 13 residues. The CDR3: CASSPDWAGSQYF. In DNA form, the CDR3 reads TGTGCCAGCAGCCCAGATTGGGCGGGGAGCCAGTACTTC. The entire variable domain, with the rest obtained from reference TRBV14 and TRBJ2-7, is as follows: EAGVTQFPSHSVIEKGQTVTLRCDPISGHDNLYWYRRVMGKEIKFLLHFVKESKQDESGMPNNRFLAERTGGTYSTLKVQPAELEDSGVYFCASSPDWAGSQYFGPGTRLTVT.

The chain couples TRBV6-1 to TRBJ1-2, with D maybe TRBD1 (6 bases). This CDR3 contains 14 residues. V dropped 1 base and J dropped 4 bases, with 10 bases sitting between them. The V gene's germline CDR1 is MNHNS and CDR2 SASEGT. Here the CDR3 reads CASSEGTALYGYTF. CDR3 DNA: TGTGCCAGCAGTGAAGGGACAGCACTCTATGGCTACACCTTC.

This rearrangement joins TRBV29-1 to TRBJ2-2; D call uncertain. Trimming shortened V by 7 bases and J by 3 bases, and 9 bases separated the two germline ends. CDR1 and CDR2 (germline): SQVTM, ANQGSEA. The CDR3 spans 12 residues. The CDR3 protein is CSAKRDTGELFF. The CDR3 DNA is TGCAGCGCGAAGAGAGACACCGGGGAGCTGTTTTTT.

The chain combines TRBV29-1 with TRBJ2-5; no firm D call. The CDR3 spans 11 residues. Germline CDR1 SQVTM, CDR2 ANQGSEA. The V gene lost 5 bases and the J gene lost 1 base, with 5 bases spanning the gap. The CDR3 region has the DNA TGCAGCGTTCGGGTCCAAGAGACCCAGTACTTC. Translating it yields CSVRVQETQYF.